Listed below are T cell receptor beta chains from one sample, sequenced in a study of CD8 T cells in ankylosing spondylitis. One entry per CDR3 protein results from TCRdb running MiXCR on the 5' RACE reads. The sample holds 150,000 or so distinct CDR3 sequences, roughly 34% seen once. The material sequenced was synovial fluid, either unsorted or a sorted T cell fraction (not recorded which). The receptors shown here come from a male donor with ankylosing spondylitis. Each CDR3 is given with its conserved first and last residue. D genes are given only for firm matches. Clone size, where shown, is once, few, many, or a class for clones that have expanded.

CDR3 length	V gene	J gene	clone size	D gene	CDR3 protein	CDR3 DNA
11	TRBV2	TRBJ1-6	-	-	CASLLKLSLHF	TGTGCCAGCCTCCTCAAGTTGTCCCTCCACTTT
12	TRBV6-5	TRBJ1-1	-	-	CASSYNGVKAFF	TGTGCCAGCAGTTACAACGGAGTTAAAGCTTTCTTT
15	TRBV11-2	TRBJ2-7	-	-	CASSSVSLRVGEQYF	TGTGCCAGCAGCTCCGTATCTCTCAGGGTCGGCGAGCAGTACTTC
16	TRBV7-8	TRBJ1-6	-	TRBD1	CASSTQGGSYNSPLHF	TGTGCCAGCAGCACCCAGGGGGGAAGCTATAATTCACCCCTCCACTTT
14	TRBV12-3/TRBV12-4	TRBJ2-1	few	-	CASSSGILTSRQFF	TGTGCCAGCAGTTCGGGAATTTTAACCTCAAGGCAGTTCTTC
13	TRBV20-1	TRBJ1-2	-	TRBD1	CSAPVQGENGYTF	TGCAGTGCCCCTGTCCAGGGGGAAAATGGCTACACCTTC
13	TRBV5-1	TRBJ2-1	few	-	CASSLGLDNEQFF	TGCGCCAGCAGCTTGGGGCTCGACAATGAGCAGTTCTTC
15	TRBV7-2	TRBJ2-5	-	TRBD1	CASSRAGGAGETQYF	TGTGCCAGCAGCCGTGCAGGGGGCGCGGGGGAGACCCAGTACTTC
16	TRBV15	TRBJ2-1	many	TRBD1	CATSRLTGGGYGEQFF	TGTGCCACCAGCAGATTGACAGGGGGAGGCTATGGTGAGCAGTTCTTC
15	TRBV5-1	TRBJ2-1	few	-	CASSFSGDSYNEQFF	TGCGCCAGCAGCTTCTCCGGGGACTCTTACAATGAGCAGTTCTTC
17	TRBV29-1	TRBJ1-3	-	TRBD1	CSVPILHPGGRGNTIYF	TGCAGCGTACCTATCCTCCACCCAGGGGGCCGTGGAAACACCATATATTTT
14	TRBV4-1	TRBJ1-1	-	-	CASSQDQGGTEAFF	TGCGCCAGCAGCCAAGATCAAGGGGGCACTGAAGCTTTCTTT
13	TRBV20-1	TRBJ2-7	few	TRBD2	CSALRLGRDEQYF	TGCAGTGCCCTTCGACTAGGGAGGGACGAGCAGTACTTC
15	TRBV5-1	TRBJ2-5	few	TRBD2	CASSDGTSGKETQYF	TGCGCCAGCAGCGACGGGACTAGCGGGAAGGAGACCCAGTACTTC
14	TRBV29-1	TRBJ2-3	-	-	CSVEGDSKWDTQYF	TGCAGCGTTGAAGGAGACTCAAAGTGGGATACGCAGTATTTT
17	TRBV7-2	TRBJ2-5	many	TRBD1	CASSLHQPGTGSGTQYF	TGTGCCAGCAGCCTCCATCAGCCCGGGACAGGTAGCGGGACCCAGTACTTC
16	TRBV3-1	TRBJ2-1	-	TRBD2	CASGKHSGASYNEQFF	TGTGCCAGCGGCAAACATAGCGGGGCTTCCTACAATGAGCAGTTCTTC
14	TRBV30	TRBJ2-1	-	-	CAWSRDSAYNEQFF	TGTGCGTGGAGCCGGGACTCCGCCTACAATGAGCAGTTCTTC
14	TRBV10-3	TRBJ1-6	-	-	CAISDPGRDSPLHF	TGTGCCATCAGTGACCCAGGGAGAGATTCACCCCTCCACTTT
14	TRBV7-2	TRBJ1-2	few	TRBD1	CASSLRQGAVGYTF	TGTGCCAGCAGCCTCAGACAGGGGGCAGTTGGCTACACCTTC